The T cell receptor (beta chain) under discussion was sequenced for a study of T cell responses to AZD1222 COVID-19 vaccine (dated by TCRdb to about 2021). Concerning the study at large: A total of just over 230 trial participants underwent TCR sequencing, of whom 200 to 220 had received two doses of AZD1222 and around 25 had received two doses of the MenACWY control vaccine. Trial participants were enrolled by age into subgroups of 18-55, 56-69 and 70-plus years, and about 150, 27 and 61 TCR-sequenced participants, respectively, were included in these subgroups.

About this clone: The antigen it binds to is not known. No much larger clone is present one base from it, and per-base qualities are unavailable.

The research as a whole found: In the small 56-69-year group, the increase in depth fell short of significance, most likely because of low power. Reportedly, almost half of the unique spike-specific TCRs recognized epitopes lying outside the regions that are mutated in the B.1.351 and B.1.1.7 variants. CD4 TCRs associated with the vaccine covered the entire spike protein, and the dominant responses were in regions 160-218 and 743-854. Participants were mostly white British and included more females than males, and it was suggested by the authors that clonal diversity may have been underestimated. Only six AZD1222 recipients were SARS-CoV-2 seropositive at baseline, limiting conclusions about previously exposed vaccinees. Spike-specific TCR breadth and depth rose significantly after two AZD1222 doses compared with day 0 and with MenACWY recipients. Because no day 14 peak-response samples were available, the repertoires could be characterized only after the peak T cell response.

The CDR3 regions of human TCRbeta chains were analyzed by immunosequencing. On the study's bioinformatics: Repertoire TCRs were matched against a reference library of SARS-CoV-2-specific TCRs generated with the MIRA antigen-specificity platform. Breadth meant the fraction of unique TCRs that were SARS-CoV-2-associated, whereas depth meant the fraction of total T cells that were SARS-CoV-2-associated. Using the MIRA data, each spike-specific TCR was assigned both to the spike region to which the TCR was reactive and to a CD4 or CD8 class. Log10-transformed breadth and depth values were compared by one-way ANOVA with Sidak's multiple comparisons tests. TCRdb took this table from immuneACCESS and kept in-frame rearrangements with V and J called. Such tables lack part of the clones; where checked against another copy, unresolved V genes explain under half of the gap, and the rest is unexplained. V and J calls and clone size follow that table, whereas D and trimming were derived from the DNA. Here the sample has around 84,000 clones; just over 90% occur a single time. The top ten clones comprise approximately 7% of the sample.

The time point label of this sample denotes: baseline before first vaccination. The treatment or condition tag for this specimen amounts to: meningococcal conjugate vaccine given as trial control. Samples from vaccinated people were obtained from the UK trials COV001 and COV002, which included a single-blind randomized controlled phase 2/3 trial of AZD1222 (ChAdOx1 nCoV-19) in healthy adults. For TCRbeta chain sequencing, PBMC samples from trial participants were taken at day 0 and at day 28 after the second dose. For CDR1 and CDR2, the germline V gene lists SQVTM and ANQGSEA. V gives up 7 bases and J gives up 3 bases, and the segment between their germline ends measures 21 bases. The CDR3 runs 15 amino acids, cysteine and phenylalanine included. Solely the CDR3 DNA is kept, with 45 bases framed from the first base.

This clonotype originated in an adult in good health. The sequence is built from TRBV29-1 and TRBJ2-5; the D gene is perhaps TRBD1, on 5 matching bases. Specimen: peripheral blood, collected on day 0 of MenACWY control vaccination. The CDR3 loop reads CSALTLGAGKETQYF. The DNA sequence is as follows: TGCAGCGCCCTCACCCTGGGTGCAGGGAAAGAGACCCAGTACTTC. The reference TRBV29-1 and TRBJ2-5 proteins fill in what lies around the CDR3, so the full variable domain reads SAVISQKPSRDICQRGTSLTIQCQVDSQVTMMFWYRQQPGQSLTLIATANQGSEATYESGFVIDKFPISRPNLTFSTLTVSNMSPEDSSIYLCSALTLGAGKETQYFGPGTRLLVL.